The next 5 T cell receptor beta chains were all read from a single sample in a study of OX40 agonist ivuxolimab in advanced cancers. This table comes from immunoSEQ multiplex PCR, and its TCRdb copy is limited to in-frame clones, with some not included. The sample shows 20,000 or so clones, roughly 88% of them seen only once. Sequencing used CD4+ or CD8+ T cells sorted from blood, obtained in a trial of the OX40 agonist ivuxolimab. The receptors stem from an adult with an advanced solid tumor such as melanoma, head and neck, liver or kidney cancer.

The genes are TRBV7-6 and TRBJ2-7; 11 bases fit TRBD1. Losses at the gene ends were 3 bases for V and 7 bases for J; bases not matched to a gene: 5. The CDR3 has 14 amino acids. The germline CDR1 and CDR2 sequences are SGHVS and FNYEAQ. The CDR3 sequence: CASSFGTGGGEQYF. DNA of the CDR3: TGTGCCAGCAGCTTCGGGACAGGGGGTGGTGAGCAGTACTTC.

The chain joins TRBV30 to TRBJ1-2; D may be TRBD1 (5 bases). The ends were cut back, 2 bases at V and 5 bases at J, with 9 bases in the middle. The CDR3 has 12 residues. Germline loops: CDR1 GTSNPN, CDR2 SVGIG (reference sequence). The CDR3 sequence: CAWSIGGYGYTF. The DNA for the CDR3 is TGTGCCTGGAGTATCGGGGGTTATGGCTACACCTTC.

This clone has only one observation. This chain uses TRBV19 with TRBJ2-1, with 7 nucleotides matching TRBD2. V shed 3 bases, J shed 0 bases, and the junction held 8 bases outside the gene matches. The CDR3 loop spans 17 amino acids. Germline assignment: CDR1 LNHDA and CDR2 SQIVND (reference sequence). DNA for the CDR3: TGTGCCAGTAGTATTCGACTAGCTCCTAGCTCCTACAATGAGCAGTTCTTC. This encodes CASSIRLAPSSYNEQFF.

This chain connects TRBV10-3 to TRBJ1-1, with a tentative D call TRBD1 (5 bases). The germline gives CDR1 ENHRY, CDR2 SYGVKD. Trimming left V 2 bases short and J 0 bases short, with 10 bases between. The CDR3 has 15 residues. The CDR3 reads CAISEPGQVNTEAFF. As DNA, the CDR3 is TGTGCCATCAGTGAGCCAGGACAAGTGAACACTGAAGCTTTCTTT.

V gene TRBV7-2 combines with J gene TRBJ2-7; possibly TRBD1 for D (5 bases). This CDR3 spans 11 amino acids. Trimming left V 4 bases short and J 5 bases short, with 6 bases between. Looked up from germline, CDR1 is SGHTA and CDR2 is FQGNSA. The CDR3: CASSSGNEQYF. The DNA for the CDR3 is TGTGCCAGCAGCTCAGGGAACGAGCAGTACTTC.